This T cell receptor (beta chain) was sequenced during a study of response to subunit inactivated influenza vaccine. Points from the study as a whole: Authors suggested few new T cells are recruited by each seasonal influenza vaccination.

As concerns this clonotype: What it binds is not known.

In TCRdb, the RT-PCR reads were re-called with MiXCR into one record per CDR3 protein. The sample has hundreds of thousands of distinct CDR3 sequences, roughly 20% seen once; the top ten hold about 9.4%. Trimming stripped 7 bases from V and 0 bases from J, with 13 bases between. This CDR3 has 15 amino acids. From germline, CDR1 is SGHKS and CDR2 YYEKEE (reference sequence). The input for sequencing was PBMCs from blood, taken 21 months after vaccination. The chain carries TRBV5-5 and TRBJ2-2; perhaps TRBD2 as D (6 bases). The sequence came from a man aged 50 to 69 who received an inactivated influenza vaccine. CDR3 sequence: CASGSSGPNTGELFF. CDR3 coding DNA: TGTGCCAGCGGATCAAGCGGGCCGAACACCGGGGAGCTGTTTTTT.